The rows below give T cell receptor beta chains drawn from one sample of a study of post-analysis software for immune sequencing data. From the PCR reads, TCRdb called clonotypes with MiXCR, one entry per CDR3 protein. In the table there are 750,000 to 950,000 distinct CDR3 sequences, about 57% of which are singletons. The sequenced sample consisted of blood. The receptor set was obtained from a girl aged 5-17 years with multiple sclerosis. CDR3s leave out the opening cysteine and the closing phenylalanine or tryptophan. Clone size appears in some rows only: once, few, many, or a class for an expanded clone.

v_call clone_size cdr3_aa
TRBV7-9 NA ASSLELGYGYT
TRBV20-1 NA SARETGPNSPLH
TRBV5-1 NA ASSSRGRAATQETQY
TRBV6-6 NA ASLTDVSYGYT
TRBV4-1 few ASSQGGTSGFYNEQF
TRBV29-1 few SVDTPTMLQETQY
TRBV11-2 NA ASSLSRINEKLF
TRBV14 NA ASNQGTANYGYT
TRBV7-2 once ASSTGQDVSYEQY
TRBV7-9 few ASSLGGGQGRQPQH
TRBV3-1 NA ASSQFLSSYNEQF
TRBV20-1 NA SARPPPARVDGDSNQPQH
TRBV20-1 once SVGTSGGSYNEQY
TRBV29-1 NA SVSRDDPHQPQH
TRBV29-1 few SVWGQGNYGYT
TRBV7-9 NA ASSTSGADTQY
TRBV6-6 NA ASSFTTGASEQY
TRBV12-3/TRBV12-4 NA ASSLRESPGEQY
TRBV12-3/TRBV12-4 NA ASTASVGSGELF
TRBV29-1 few SSAGLAAEQF
TRBV3-1 few ASSQEAGDGYT
TRBV29-1 NA SVADTEAF
TRBV4-1 NA ASSQDHGTGVYEQY
TRBV27 few ASSYSGLAGRTDTQY
TRBV6-5 NA ASSYPEQGCYEQY
TRBV20-1 few SARPPYGTGSLGRQETQY
TRBV20-1 NA SADRDRENEQY
TRBV6-2/TRBV6-3 NA ASSYGRSYNEQF
TRBV28 NA ASSLGSMSSYNEQF
TRBV5-1 NA ASSSDPLAGNYEQY
TRBV5-1 once ASSTGLARNEQF
TRBV4-1 NA ASSQDGTGADYEQY
TRBV5-1 NA ASSLDWGRGDEQF
TRBV12-3/TRBV12-4 NA ASRGTSGRALNEQF
TRBV12-3/TRBV12-4 NA ASARFSTDTQY
TRBV5-1 many ASSLVPGPKNIQY
TRBV29-1 few SVEPRSSTNYGYT
TRBV25-1 NA ASSDGGWGYGYT
TRBV7-9 NA ASSHEGQGFSKNIQY
TRBV20-1 NA SAKGQGNYNEQF
TRBV20-1 NA SARDEGIEETQY
TRBV6-6 NA ASSKGVGYEQY
TRBV29-1 NA SVYRYNEQF
TRBV12-3/TRBV12-4 once ASSFLTGDGYGYT
TRBV18 NA ASSWTGESTDTQY
TRBV7-9 NA ASSLEGTSDTDTQY
TRBV5-1 NA ASSFQPTGELF
TRBV20-1 NA SARVGLAGASF
TRBV12-3/TRBV12-4 NA ASSFISGSVTQY
TRBV7-6 few ASSPASGPTYEQY
TRBV12-3/TRBV12-4 NA ASSLGRLAGDLETQY
TRBV13 NA ASSLAPGWGNEQF